The 21 T cell receptor beta chains below come from one sample, sequenced in a study of control samples from healthy donors and cancer patients. Using immunoSEQ multiplex PCR, the repertoire was profiled, and TCRdb retains in-frame clones only, with some absent. This sample carries roughly 86,000 clones, 80% to 95% of them seen once, and the ten largest clones take approximately 1.5%. Material: blood. All receptors derive from a woman aged 25 to 45 in good health.

This chain joins TRBV7-6 and TRBJ1-1, with a possible D match to TRBD1 (5 bases). CDR1 and CDR2 from the germline V gene are SGHVS and FNYEAQ. The CDR3 loop spans 16 amino acids. The ends were cut back, 3 bases at V and 4 bases at J, with 18 bases in the middle. The CDR3 loop is CASSFYTGEDGTEAFF. CDR3 coding DNA: TGTGCCAGCAGCTTTTACACAGGTGAAGATGGCACTGAAGCTTTCTTT.

The CDR3 nucleotides read TGCGCCAGCAGTTACAGGGGAAGTGGCACCGGGGAGCTGTTTTTT. Amino acid sequence: CASSYRGSGTGELFF. The V gene is TRBV5-1, the J gene TRBJ2-2; 7 nucleotides line up with TRBD1. Looked up from germline, CDR1 is SGHRS and CDR2 is YFSETQ. The CDR3 runs 15 residues. Trimming took 5 bases from V and 4 from J; bases not matched to a gene: 8.

The chain is built from TRBV7-8 and TRBJ2-2; D could derive from TRBD1 or TRBD2 (5 bases each). Deletions cut 5 bases from V and 7 bases from J, with 17 bases between. Germline CDR1 SGHVS, CDR2 FQNEAQ. The CDR3 length is 15 residues. This CDR3 is CASSPRDRGHGELFF. Written as DNA, the CDR3 is TGTGCCAGCAGCCCCCGGGACCGGGGCCACGGGGAGCTGTTTTTT.

This chain connects TRBV24-1 to TRBJ1-2; 9 bases align to TRBD1. The CDR3 is 14 residues long. With V trimmed by 7 bases and J by 2 bases, 4 bases remained unmatched. Germline V gives CDR1 KGHDR, CDR2 SFDVKD. The CDR3 sequence is CATSGTGLNYGYTF. As DNA, the CDR3 is TGTGCCACCAGCGGGACAGGGCTGAACTATGGCTACACCTTC.

The rearrangement uses TRBV19 and TRBJ1-5, with D maybe TRBD1 (5 bases). Germline CDR1 reads LNHDA; CDR2 reads SQIVND (reference sequence). The CDR3 has 14 amino acids. V lost 6 bases and J 9 bases, leaving 18 bases between the germline ends. CDR3 coding DNA: TGTGCCAGTAGCCCCGTGGGGGAGAGGGGGCCCCAGCATTTT. Translated, it gives CASSPVGERGPQHF.

The rearrangement joins TRBV18 to TRBJ1-1; the match to TRBD1 covers 12 bases. Germline lookup yields CDR1 KGHSH and CDR2 LQKENI. The V segment lost 6 bases and the J segment 7 bases; nucleotides outside the gene matches: 9. The CDR3 totals 15 residues. As DNA, the CDR3 is TGTGCCAGCTCCCCGGGGACAGGGGGCGACAGTGAAGCTTTCTTT. Translated, it gives CASSPGTGGDSEAFF. The full variable domain, in which reference TRBV18 and TRBJ1-1 provide the parts outside the CDR3, is NAGVMQNPRHLVRRRGQEARLRCSPMKGHSHVYWYRQLPEEGLKFMVYLQKENIIDESGMPKERFSAEFPKEGPSILRIQQVVRGDSAAYFCASSPGTGGDSEAFFGQGTRLTVV.

The chain carries TRBV4-1 and TRBJ1-1, with 8 bases matching TRBD1. J gave up 7 bases and V 2 bases, and 6 bases lay outside the gene matches. The germline CDR1 and CDR2 sequences are MGHRA and YSYEKL. The CDR3 runs to 14 residues. CDR3 amino acids: CASSQPGGFSEAFF. CDR3 DNA sequence: TGCGCCAGCAGCCAACCAGGGGGCTTTAGTGAAGCTTTCTTT.

V gene TRBV10-3 combines with J gene TRBJ2-7, with TRBD2 matching 10 bases. The germline CDR1 and CDR2 sequences are ENHRY and SYGVKD. The CDR3 runs to 16 residues. With V trimmed by 4 bases and J by 4 bases, 10 bases remained unmatched. Here the CDR3 DNA reads TGTGCCATCAGTGGCCAGGGACTAGCGAGCGTTTACGAGCAGTACTTC. Translating it yields CAISGQGLASVYEQYF.

V and J are TRBV29-1 and TRBJ2-7; TRBD1 matches at 7 bases. Germline CDR1 and CDR2: SQVTM and ANQGSEA. This CDR3 region has 15 residues. The ends lost 0 bases at V and 2 bases at J; junction bases unmatched: 7. The CDR3 here is CSVEDRDRVPYEQYF. The CDR3, as DNA: TGCAGCGTTGAAGATCGCGACAGGGTCCCCTACGAGCAGTACTTC.

V gene TRBV11-3 combines with J gene TRBJ2-2, with 8 bases fitting TRBD1. V was pared by 5 bases and J by 3 bases, with 8 bases of the junction left unmatched. The CDR3 extends over 16 amino acids. Per the germline V gene, CDR1 is SGHNT and CDR2 is YENEEA. The CDR3 spells CASSRRGQDYTGELFF. CDR3 DNA: TGTGCCAGCAGCCGTAGGGGACAGGACTACACCGGGGAGCTGTTTTTT.

The chain is built from TRBV18 and TRBJ1-4; 10 nucleotides align to TRBD1. In germline, CDR1 is KGHSH, CDR2 LQKENI. Trimming at V came to 9 bases and at J to 0 bases, leaving 10 bases not matched to a gene. CDR3 length: 17 residues. The CDR3 nucleotides read TGTGCCAGTTCTCCACGGGACAGGGGAACAACTAATGAAAAACTGTTTTTT. Protein sequence: CASSPRDRGTTNEKLFF.

This clone was picked up a small number of times. The chain links TRBV5-1 to TRBJ2-7; weak D call: TRBD2 (6 bases). CDR1 is SGHRS, CDR2 YFSETQ, per germline. CDR3 length: 15 amino acids. V lost 4 bases to trimming and J lost 1 base, with 15 bases between them. CDR3 amino acids: CASSGGRGGSYEQYF. In DNA form, the CDR3 reads TGCGCCAGCAGCGGGGGACGAGGAGGGTCCTACGAGCAGTACTTC.

This rearrangement joins TRBV2 to TRBJ1-4; no firm D call. Trimming removed 5 bases at V and 9 bases at J, with 13 bases between. From germline, CDR1 is SNHLY and CDR2 FYNNEI. CDR3 length: 13 amino acids. The CDR3 nucleotides are TGTGCCAGCAGTTCCCGTCCGGCTAAAAAACTGTTTTTT. Protein sequence: CASSSRPAKKLFF.

The rearrangement joins TRBV1 to TRBJ2-7; the table's D gene call, TRBD1, was not cross checked with the DNA. TRBV1 is recorded as a pseudogene. The CDR3 has 16 amino acids. The CDR3 coding sequence is TGCACCAGCAGCCAAGGGGGGTTCAGGGGGCCGTACGAGCAGTACTTC. Translating gives CTSSQGGFRGPYEQYF.

The V and J genes are TRBV2 and TRBJ1-1; 9 positions match TRBD1. Germline trimming cut 6 bases from V and 1 base from J; bases unmatched to any gene: 3. This CDR3 is built from 14 residues. Germline V gene lookup returns CDR1 SNHLY and CDR2 FYNNEI. CDR3 in amino acids: CASRGDRENTEAFF. CDR3 bases: TGTGCCAGCAGGGGGGACAGGGAGAACACTGAAGCTTTCTTT.

This clone was observed a single time. J is TRBJ2-1 and V is TRBV9; D remains ambiguous. Germline values: CDR1 SGDLS, CDR2 YYNGEE. Deletions cut 4 bases from V and 9 bases from J, with 20 bases between. CDR3 size: 15 residues. The CDR3 DNA sequence: TGTGCCAGCAGCCCCCCCCAACGTCGCGATGGTGAGCAGTTCTTC. Residues: CASSPPQRRDGEQFF.

On this clone itself: Other DNA sequences in this sample translate to the same CDR3. The genes are TRBV5-1 and TRBJ2-7, with 7 positions matching TRBD1. With 2 bases clipped from V and 2 bases from J, the junction kept 1 base outside the gene matches. CDR1 and CDR2 (germline): SGHRS, YFSETQ. The CDR3 runs to 13 residues. The CDR3 nucleotides read TGCGCCAGCAGCTTAGACAGGGCCTACGAGCAGTACTTC. Its protein product is CASSLDRAYEQYF.

The rearrangement joins TRBV2 to TRBJ1-1, with D perhaps matching TRBD1 (6 bases). The V and J ends lost 7 bases and 5 bases respectively, with 17 bases between them. The CDR3 is made up of 14 amino acids. CDR1 and CDR2 (germline): SNHLY, FYNNEI. CDR3 coding DNA: TGTGCCAGCATAAAGGGGGGGCGCGGTACTGAAGCTTTCTTT. Its protein product is CASIKGGRGTEAFF. The entire variable domain, with the rest obtained from reference TRBV2 and TRBJ1-1, is as follows: EPEVTQTPSHQVTQMGQEVILRCVPISNHLYFYWYRQILGQKVEFLVSFYNNEISEKSEIFDDQFSVERPDGSNFTLKIRSTKLEDSAMYFCASIKGGRGTEAFFGQGTRLTVV.

The chain joins TRBV9 to TRBJ2-2; 9 bases are shared with TRBD2. The junction had 7 bases not matched to a gene; V was cut back by 3 bases and J by 4 bases. Per the germline V gene, CDR1 is SGDLS and CDR2 is YYNGEE. The CDR3 has 16 residues. The DNA for the CDR3 is TGTGCCAGCAGCGCCCAGGGGCGGGAGGGCACCGGGGAGCTGTTTTTT. It encodes CASSAQGREGTGELFF.

This sequence joins TRBV28 and TRBJ1-5; 7 nucleotides match TRBD1. Looked up from germline, CDR1 is MDHEN and CDR2 is SYDVKM. This CDR3 spans 16 amino acids. Unmatched junction bases numbered 11, after V lost 3 bases and J lost 6 bases. CDR3 coding DNA: TGTGCCAGCAGTTTTTCCAGGGGGATCTTGGGTCAGCCCCAGCATTTT. Translation gives CASSFSRGILGQPQHF.

The genes are TRBV2 and TRBJ1-1; D gene uncertain. Trimming removed 8 bases at V and 11 bases at J, with 18 bases between. Germline CDR1 SNHLY, CDR2 FYNNEI. The CDR3 is 12 residues long. CDR3 sequence: CASCWGSTEAFF. CDR3 nucleotides: TGTGCCAGCTGCTGGGGTTCGACGGAGGCTTTCTTT.